These 18 T cell receptor beta chains originate from one sample sequenced in a study of radiation and T cells in renal cell carcinoma. Method: immunoSEQ multiplex PCR; TCRdb's copy keeps in-frame clones and lacks some. The data show 100,000 to 150,000 clones, approximately 78% seen once. Noted time point: baseline pretreatment blood. Treatment given: 15 Gy SBRT to primary tumor, nephrectomy 4 weeks later. Sequencing used blood, obtained from a patient whose treatment included radiotherapy and nephrectomy. Source of these receptors: a woman in her sixties or seventies with renal cell carcinoma.

The chain has TRBV7-2 and TRBJ1-5; 7 bases line up with TRBD1. V was pared by 5 bases and J by 0 bases, with 10 bases of the junction left unmatched. The CDR3 is 17 residues long. Per the germline V gene, CDR1 is SGHTA and CDR2 is FQGNSA. The DNA of the CDR3 is TGTGCCAGCAGCGCCCACGGGACAGTTTATAGCAATCAGCCCCAGCATTTT. This sequence encodes CASSAHGTVYSNQPQHF.

This chain links TRBV27 with TRBJ2-7; TRBD2 matches at 10 bases. Germline lookup yields CDR1 MNHEY and CDR2 SMNVEV (reference sequence). Trimming at V came to 5 bases and at J to 2 bases, leaving 12 bases not matched to a gene. The CDR3 has 17 amino acids. CDR3 nucleotide sequence: TGTGCCAGCAGTCCCATCTTCGGACTAGCGGCGACCTACGAGCAGTACTTC. Protein sequence: CASSPIFGLAATYEQYF.

The V call is TRBV19, the J call TRBJ1-2, with D uncertain. Trimming shortened V by 3 bases and J by 5 bases, and 10 bases separated the two germline ends. This CDR3 has 13 amino acids. CDR1 LNHDA and CDR2 SQIVND come from the germline V gene (reference sequence). CDR3 in DNA: TGTGCCAGTAGTATCTTGGCAGATTATGGCTACACCTTC. Translation gives CASSILADYGYTF.

The rearrangement joins TRBV2 to TRBJ1-5; the D gene is possibly TRBD1 (5 bases). In germline, CDR1 is SNHLY, CDR2 FYNNEI. Trimming shortened V by 6 bases and J by 0 bases, and 12 bases separated the two germline ends. This CDR3 has 15 amino acids. CDR3 coding DNA: TGTGCCAGCAGACCCGACAGAGTTAGCAATCAGCCCCAGCATTTT. The encoded protein is CASRPDRVSNQPQHF.

V is TRBV6-5 and J is TRBJ1-1; D is unclear. V was pared by 2 bases and J by 10 bases, with 8 bases between. The CDR3 covers 11 residues. Per germline, CDR1 MNHEY and CDR2 SVGAGI. CDR3 in DNA: TGTGCCAGCAGTTACCCCCCCCGAGCTTTCTTT. Translated, it gives CASSYPPRAFF.

This chain links TRBV7-6 with TRBJ2-3, with D possibly matching TRBD2 (5 bases). Germline lookup yields CDR1 SGHVS and CDR2 FNYEAQ. Trimming left V 3 bases short and J 6 bases short, with 13 bases between. The CDR3 contains 14 residues. This CDR3 reads CASSLRAVRDTQYF. CDR3 nucleotides: TGTGCCAGCAGCTTGAGGGCCGTAAGGGATACGCAGTATTTT.

The rearrangement links TRBV7-3 to TRBJ2-1; 12 nucleotides line up with TRBD2. Germline CDR1 reads SGHTA; CDR2 reads FQGTGA. V gave up 5 bases and J gave up 8 bases; unmatched junction bases: 10. This CDR3 comprises 16 residues. DNA of the CDR3: TGTGCCAGCAGCCACCAGACTAGCGGGAGTGTTTATGAGCAGTTCTTC. Amino acid sequence: CASSHQTSGSVYEQFF.

The chain uses TRBV4-2 and TRBJ2-1; D assignment may be TRBD1 or TRBD2 (5 bases each). Germline V gene data show CDR1 as LGHNA and CDR2 as YNFKEQ. This CDR3 contains 16 residues. The V gene lost 0 bases and the J gene lost 5 bases, with 14 bases spanning the gap. In nucleotides, the CDR3 is TGTGCCAGCAGCCAAGACTGGGGGAGTTACGACAATGAGCAGTTCTTC. Protein: CASSQDWGSYDNEQFF.

The rearrangement joins TRBV5-4 to TRBJ1-1; 11 nucleotides align to TRBD1. CDR1 SGHNT and CDR2 YYREEE come from the germline V gene (reference sequence). Unmatched junction bases numbered 6, after V lost 4 bases and J lost 4 bases. The CDR3 loop spans 15 amino acids. CDR3 region: CASSADRGLSTEAFF. CDR3 in DNA: TGTGCCAGCAGCGCGGACAGGGGGCTAAGCACTGAAGCTTTCTTT.

The chain recombines TRBV27 with TRBJ2-2, with 9 bases that match TRBD2. The trim removed 8 bases at V and 5 bases at J, leaving 6 bases unmatched. This CDR3 is built from 14 residues. Germline assignment: CDR1 MNHEY and CDR2 SMNVEV (reference sequence). Here the CDR3 reads CASRNAGGTGELFF. The CDR3 bases are TGTGCCAGCCGAAACGCGGGGGGGACCGGGGAGCTGTTTTTT.

The chain links TRBV27 to TRBJ1-1; TRBD1 aligns across 11 bases. CDR1 and CDR2 from the germline V gene are MNHEY and SMNVEV (reference sequence). J was trimmed by 1 base and V by 2 bases; bases with no gene match: 9. This CDR3 contains 18 residues. CDR3 DNA: TGTGCCAGCAGTTTACCTACTGGACAGGGGGCGAGGAACACTGAAGCTTTCTTT. Amino acid sequence: CASSLPTGQGARNTEAFF.

The V gene is TRBV2, the J gene TRBJ2-7, with 8 positions matching TRBD2. The CDR3 has 16 amino acids. V shed 3 bases, J shed 0 bases, and the junction held 7 bases outside the gene matches. CDR1 is SNHLY, CDR2 FYNNEI, per germline. The CDR3 loop is CASSDGVAGGSYEQYF. The CDR3 DNA reads as TGTGCCAGCAGTGATGGGGTCGCGGGGGGCTCCTACGAGCAGTACTTC.

This chain joins TRBV11-2 and TRBJ2-2; D gene ambiguous. Trimming cost V 3 bases and J 1 base, with 9 bases left between them. Germline V lookup: CDR1 SGHAT, CDR2 FQNNGV. The length of the CDR3 is 15 residues. CDR3 loop: CASSLRQVNTGELFF. The DNA for the CDR3 is TGTGCCAGCAGCTTGAGGCAGGTGAACACCGGGGAGCTGTTTTTT.

The chain is built from TRBV7-3 and TRBJ1-1, with 7 bases that match TRBD1. V was pared by 1 base and J by 4 bases, with 6 bases of the junction left unmatched. Germline V gene lookup returns CDR1 SGHTA and CDR2 FQGTGA. This CDR3 is built from 15 residues. CDR3 coding DNA: TGTGCCAGCAGCTTAAAAGCACAGGGGAGCACTGAAGCTTTCTTT. As protein: CASSLKAQGSTEAFF.

This chain joins TRBV5-1 and TRBJ1-2; D is perhaps TRBD1 (6 bases). This CDR3 is built from 16 residues. Germline CDR1 and CDR2: SGHRS and YFSETQ. V lost 0 bases and J lost 4, with 16 bases in between. Here the CDR3 DNA reads TGCGCCAGCAGCTTGGCTGGGTCAGGGGTTGGCTATGGCTACACCTTC. It specifies CASSLAGSGVGYGYTF.

V usage is TRBV6-1 and J usage is TRBJ2-7; D is perhaps TRBD1 (5 bases). V was trimmed by 8 bases and J by 5 bases, leaving 16 bases between them. Germline V lookup: CDR1 MNHNS, CDR2 SASEGT. The CDR3 is 13 residues long. This CDR3 is CASGRTIGDEQYF. The CDR3 DNA reads TGTGCCAGCGGTCGGACAATTGGTGACGAGCAGTACTTC.

In this sample, this clone turned up a few times. The chain carries TRBV10-3 and TRBJ2-7; no clear D. This CDR3 is 15 amino acids long. From germline, CDR1 is ENHRY and CDR2 SYGVKD. Trimming removed 0 bases at V and 0 bases at J, with 9 bases between. In DNA form, the CDR3 reads TGTGCCATCAGTGAGTCCAGGATAGGCTCCTACGAGCAGTACTTC. Its protein is CAISESRIGSYEQYF.

The chain employs TRBV5-4 and TRBJ2-1; unclear D gene. Trimming took 0 bases from V and 7 from J, leaving 11 bases between them. CDR1 is SGHNT, CDR2 YYREEE, per germline (reference sequence). There are 14 residues in the CDR3. DNA of the CDR3: TGTGCCAGCAGCTTGGGGGCAGCCGGGAATGAGCAGTTCTTC. Protein sequence: CASSLGAAGNEQFF.